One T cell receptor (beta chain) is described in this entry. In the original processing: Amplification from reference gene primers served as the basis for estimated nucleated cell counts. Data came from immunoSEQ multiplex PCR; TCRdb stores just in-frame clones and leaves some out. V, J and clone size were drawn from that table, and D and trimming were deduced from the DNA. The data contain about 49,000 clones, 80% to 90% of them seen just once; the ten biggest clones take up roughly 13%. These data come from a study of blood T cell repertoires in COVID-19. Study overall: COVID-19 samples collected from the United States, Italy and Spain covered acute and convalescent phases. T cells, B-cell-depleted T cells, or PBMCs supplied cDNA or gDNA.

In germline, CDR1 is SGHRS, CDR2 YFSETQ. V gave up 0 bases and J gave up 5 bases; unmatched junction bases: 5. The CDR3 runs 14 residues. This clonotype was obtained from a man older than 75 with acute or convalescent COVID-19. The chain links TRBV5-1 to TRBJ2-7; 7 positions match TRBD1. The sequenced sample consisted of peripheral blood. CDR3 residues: CASSLATGYDEQYF. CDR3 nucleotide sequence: TGCGCCAGCAGCTTGGCGACAGGGTATGACGAGCAGTACTTC. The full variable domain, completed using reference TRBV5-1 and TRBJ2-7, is KAGVTQTPRYLIKTRGQQVTLSCSPISGHRSVSWYQQTPGQGLQFLFEYFSETQRNKGNFPGRFSGRQFSNSRSEMNVSTLELGDSALYLCASSLATGYDEQYFGPGTRLTVT.